This TCR beta chain stems from a study of neurological immune-mediated disorders. As for time point: longitudinal time-point 2. In every sequencing run, more than 190 million TCR-beta sequences were generated from 15-18 subjects. A single record per CDR3 protein comes from TCRdb applying MiXCR to the 5' RACE reads. The sample contains approximately 82,000 distinct CDR3 sequences, about 13% of which appear only once. Germline CDR1 reads SNHLY; CDR2 reads FYNNEI. The CDR3 extends over 15 amino acids. V lost 6 bases to trimming and J lost 3 bases; unmatched junction nucleotides: 9. This clonotype was detected many times.

The TCR originated in a female donor with HTLV-1-associated myelopathy (HAM/TSP). The chain employs TRBV2 and TRBJ2-7; 9 bases map to TRBD1. The source material was PBMCs. The CDR3 region is CASSPSGTGIYEQYF. In DNA form, the CDR3 reads TGTGCCAGCAGCCCATCCGGGACAGGGATCTACGAGCAGTACTTC.